This T cell receptor (beta chain) is from a study of blood T cell repertoires in COVID-19. V was pared by 7 bases and J by 4 bases, with 6 bases of the junction left unmatched. The CDR3 runs 14 residues. The germline CDR1 and CDR2 sequences are MNHEY and SVGAGI. Generated by immunoSEQ multiplex PCR, the TCRdb table keeps only in-frame clones and is missing some. The sample carries 260,000 or so clones, roughly 88% recorded once. The sequence derives from a woman aged 35 to 49 with acute COVID-19. The chain joins TRBV6-5 to TRBJ2-5; 10 positions match TRBD1. The sequenced material came from PBMCs or T cells enriched from blood (not recorded which). CDR3 sequence: CASIWDRGRETQYF. The CDR3, as DNA: TGTGCCAGCATATGGGACAGGGGAAGAGAGACCCAGTACTTC.